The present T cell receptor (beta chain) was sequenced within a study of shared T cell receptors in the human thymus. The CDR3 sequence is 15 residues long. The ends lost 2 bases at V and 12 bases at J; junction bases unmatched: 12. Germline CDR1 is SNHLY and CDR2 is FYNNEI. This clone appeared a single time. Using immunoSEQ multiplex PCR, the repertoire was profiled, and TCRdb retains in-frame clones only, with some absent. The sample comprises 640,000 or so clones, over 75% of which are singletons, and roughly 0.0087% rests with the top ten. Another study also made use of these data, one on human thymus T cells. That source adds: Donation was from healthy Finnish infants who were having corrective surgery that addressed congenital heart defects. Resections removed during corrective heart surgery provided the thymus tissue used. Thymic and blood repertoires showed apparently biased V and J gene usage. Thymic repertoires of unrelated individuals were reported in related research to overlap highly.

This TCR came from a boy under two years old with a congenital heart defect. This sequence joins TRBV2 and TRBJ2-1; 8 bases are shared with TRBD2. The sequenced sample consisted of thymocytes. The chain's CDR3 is CASSERQVAGGSQFF. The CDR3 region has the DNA TGTGCCAGCAGTGAACGCCAGGTGGCGGGGGGATCGCAGTTCTTC.